What follows describes a single T cell receptor (beta chain). Antigen unknown. This sample is part of a study of beta chain features in type 1 diabetes. Study results and limitations: TCRB CDR3 length was moderately but significantly reduced in all four CD4+ subsets of Type 1 diabetes patients.

Reverse transcribing all isolated RNA meant expressed TCRB transcripts were sequenced. Sequenced by immunoSEQ multiplex PCR; TCRdb stores in-frame clones only, minus some. The sample yields 600,000 or so clones, roughly 12% seen once. Specimen: naive CD4+ T cells from blood. The receptor was derived from a man aged 25 to 40 with type 1 diabetes.

The CDR3 DNA reads as TGTGCCAGCAGCGTGGGCCCTGGGCAGCCCCAGCATTTT. Its protein is CASSVGPGQPQHF. V usage is TRBV9 and J usage is TRBJ1-5; D unresolved. The germline V and J ends were trimmed by 2 bases and 7 bases, with 10 bases remaining between them. From germline, CDR1 is SGDLS and CDR2 YYNGEE. The CDR3 runs 13 residues.